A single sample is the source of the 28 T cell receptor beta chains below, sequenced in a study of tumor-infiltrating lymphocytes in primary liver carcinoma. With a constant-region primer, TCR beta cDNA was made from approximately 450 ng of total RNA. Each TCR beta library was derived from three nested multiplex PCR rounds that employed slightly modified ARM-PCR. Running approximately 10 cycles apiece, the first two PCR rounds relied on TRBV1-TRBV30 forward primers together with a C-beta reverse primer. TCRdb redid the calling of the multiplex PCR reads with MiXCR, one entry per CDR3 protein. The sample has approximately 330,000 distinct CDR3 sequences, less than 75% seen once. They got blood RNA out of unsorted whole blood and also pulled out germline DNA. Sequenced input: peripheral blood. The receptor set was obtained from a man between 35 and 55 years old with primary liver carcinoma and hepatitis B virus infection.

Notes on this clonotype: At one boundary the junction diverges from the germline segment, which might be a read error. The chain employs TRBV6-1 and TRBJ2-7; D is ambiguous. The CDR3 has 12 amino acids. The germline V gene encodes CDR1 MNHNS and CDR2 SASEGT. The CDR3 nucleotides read TGTGTCAGCAGTGACGACCCCTACGAGCAGTACTTC. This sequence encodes CVSSDDPYEQYF.

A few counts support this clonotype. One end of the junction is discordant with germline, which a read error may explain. The CDR3 nucleotides read TGTGTCAGCAGTGAATTGCGTAATTCACCCCTCCACTTT. Residues: CVSSELRNSPLHF. This chain joins TRBV6-1 and TRBJ1-6; D remains ambiguous. Germline V lookup: CDR1 MNHNS, CDR2 SASEGT. This CDR3 contains 13 residues.

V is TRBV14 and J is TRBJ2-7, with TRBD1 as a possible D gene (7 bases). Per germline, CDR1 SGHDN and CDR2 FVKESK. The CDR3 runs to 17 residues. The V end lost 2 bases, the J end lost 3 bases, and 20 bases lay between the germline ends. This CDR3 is CASSQSGGQWGFYEQYF. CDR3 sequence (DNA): TGTGCCAGCAGCCAATCCGGGGGACAGTGGGGATTCTACGAGCAGTACTTC.

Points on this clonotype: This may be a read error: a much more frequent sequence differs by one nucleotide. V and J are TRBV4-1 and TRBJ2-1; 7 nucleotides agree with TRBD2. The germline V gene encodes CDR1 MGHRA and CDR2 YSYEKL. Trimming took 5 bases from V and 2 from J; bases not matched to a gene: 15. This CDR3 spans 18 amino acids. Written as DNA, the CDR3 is TGCGCCAGCAGCGGACGGAGGACTGGCGGGAGTCCCTACAATGAGCAGTTCTTC. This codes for CASSGRRTGGSPYNEQFF.

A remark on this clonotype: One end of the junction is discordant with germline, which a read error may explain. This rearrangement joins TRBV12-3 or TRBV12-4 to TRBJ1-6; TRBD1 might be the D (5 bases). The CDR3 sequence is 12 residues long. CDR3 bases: TGTGCCTGCAGCCCAGGGCGTCGGCGCCTCCACTTT. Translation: CACSPGRRRLHF.

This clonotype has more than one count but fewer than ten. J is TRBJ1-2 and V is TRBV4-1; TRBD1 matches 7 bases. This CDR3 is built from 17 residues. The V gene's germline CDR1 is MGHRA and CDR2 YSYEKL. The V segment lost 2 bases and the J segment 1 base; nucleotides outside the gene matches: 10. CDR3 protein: CASSQQQGWGSNYGYTF. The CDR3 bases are TGCGCCAGCAGCCAACAACAGGGGTGGGGTAGTAACTATGGCTACACCTTC.

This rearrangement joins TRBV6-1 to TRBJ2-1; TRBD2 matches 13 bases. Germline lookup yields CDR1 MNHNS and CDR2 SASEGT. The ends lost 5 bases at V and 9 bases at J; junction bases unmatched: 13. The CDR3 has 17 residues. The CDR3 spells CASSHVTGLAGAVEQFF. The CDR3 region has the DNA TGTGCCAGCAGTCACGTGACAGGACTAGCGGGGGCGGTTGAGCAGTTCTTC.

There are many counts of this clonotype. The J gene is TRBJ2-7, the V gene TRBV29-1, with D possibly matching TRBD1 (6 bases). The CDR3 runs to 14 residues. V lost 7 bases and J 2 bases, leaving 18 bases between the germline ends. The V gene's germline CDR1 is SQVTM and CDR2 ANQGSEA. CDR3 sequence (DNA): TGCAGCGCCCGAGGCCAGACAGGCCCCTACGAGCAGTACTTC. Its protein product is CSARGQTGPYEQYF.

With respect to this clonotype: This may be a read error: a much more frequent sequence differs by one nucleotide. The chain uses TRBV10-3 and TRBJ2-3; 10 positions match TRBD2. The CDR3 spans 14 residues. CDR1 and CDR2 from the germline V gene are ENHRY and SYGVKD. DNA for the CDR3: TGTGCCACGATAGCGGGAGGAGGCACAGATGCGCAGTATTTT. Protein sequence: CATIAGGGTDAQYF.

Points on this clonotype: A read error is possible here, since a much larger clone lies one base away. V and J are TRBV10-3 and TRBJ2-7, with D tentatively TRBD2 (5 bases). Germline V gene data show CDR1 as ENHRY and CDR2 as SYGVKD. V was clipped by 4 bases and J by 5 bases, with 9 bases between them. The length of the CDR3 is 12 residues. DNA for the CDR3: TGTGCCATCAGTGTGTATAGCGACGAGCAGTACTTC. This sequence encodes CAISVYSDEQYF.

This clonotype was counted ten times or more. The CDR3 sequence is CSVAQQGATEAFF. The CDR3 DNA follows: TGCAGCGTTGCCCAACAGGGGGCCACTGAAGCTTTCTTT. The V call is TRBV29-1, the J call TRBJ1-1, with TRBD1 matching over 9 bases. Germline-derived CDR1 and CDR2 are SQVTM and ANQGSEA. The CDR3 contains 13 residues. The junction had 4 bases not matched to a gene; V was cut back by 4 bases and J by 4 bases.

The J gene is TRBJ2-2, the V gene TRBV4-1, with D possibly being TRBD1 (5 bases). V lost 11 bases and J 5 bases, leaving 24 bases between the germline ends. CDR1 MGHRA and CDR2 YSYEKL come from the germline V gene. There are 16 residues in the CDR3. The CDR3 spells CAGNDQDKGLTGELFF. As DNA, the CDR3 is TGCGCCGGCAACGATCAGGACAAGGGGTTAACCGGGGAGCTGTTTTTT.

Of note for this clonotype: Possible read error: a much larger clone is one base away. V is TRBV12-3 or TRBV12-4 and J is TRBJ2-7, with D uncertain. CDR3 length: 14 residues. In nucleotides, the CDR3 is TGTGCCAGCAGTTTTGGCGCCAGCTCCTACAAGCAGTACTTC. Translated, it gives CASSFGASSYKQYF.

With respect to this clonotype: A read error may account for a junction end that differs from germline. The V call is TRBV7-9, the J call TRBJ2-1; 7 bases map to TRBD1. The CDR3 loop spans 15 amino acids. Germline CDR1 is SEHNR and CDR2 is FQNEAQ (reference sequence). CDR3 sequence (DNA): TGTGCCAGCAGCTATGGACCGGGACAGTCTAATGAGCGGTTCTTC. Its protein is CASSYGPGQSNERFF. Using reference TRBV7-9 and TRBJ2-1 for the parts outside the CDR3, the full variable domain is DTGVSQNPRHKITKRGQNVTFRCDPISEHNRLYWYRQTLGQGPEFLTYFQNEAQLEKSRLLSDRFSAERPKGSFSTLEIQRTEQGDSAMYLCASSYGPGQSNERFFGPGTRLTVL.

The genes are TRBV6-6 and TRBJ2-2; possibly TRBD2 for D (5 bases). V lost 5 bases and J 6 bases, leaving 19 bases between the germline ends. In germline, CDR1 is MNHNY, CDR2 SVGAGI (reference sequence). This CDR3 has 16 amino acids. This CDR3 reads CASSPPGIALAGELFF. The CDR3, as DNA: TGTGCCAGCAGTCCTCCGGGGATAGCGTTAGCCGGGGAGCTGTTTTTT.

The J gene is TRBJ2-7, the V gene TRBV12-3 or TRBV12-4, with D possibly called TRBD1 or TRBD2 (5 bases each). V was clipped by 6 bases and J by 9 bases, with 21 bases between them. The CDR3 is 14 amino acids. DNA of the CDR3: TGTGCCAGCAGGCCTATGGGCTCCACTGGGGGGCAGTACTTC. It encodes CASRPMGSTGGQYF.

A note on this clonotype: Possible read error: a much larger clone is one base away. CDR3 sequence (DNA): TGTGCCAGCAGCCCTGATCCGAGGGACGGGGGGTTCTACGAGCAGTACTTC. Amino acids: CASSPDPRDGGFYEQYF. The chain recombines TRBV5-6 with TRBJ2-7; 7 positions agree with TRBD2. J gave up 3 bases and V 4 bases, and 16 bases lay outside the gene matches. CDR1 is SGHDT and CDR2 is YYEEEE in the germline V gene. The CDR3 loop spans 17 amino acids. Drawing the rest from reference TRBV5-6 and TRBJ2-7, the complete variable domain is DAGVTQSPTHLIKTRGQQVTLRCSPKSGHDTVSWYQQALGQGPQFIFQYYEEEERQRGNFPDRFSGHQFPNYSSELNVNALLLGDSALYLCASSPDPRDGGFYEQYFGPGTRLTVT.

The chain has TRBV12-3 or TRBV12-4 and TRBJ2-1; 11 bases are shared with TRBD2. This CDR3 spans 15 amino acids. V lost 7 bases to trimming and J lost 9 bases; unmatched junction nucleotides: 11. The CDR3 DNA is TGTGCCAGCATCGACGTAGCGGGAGGGCGTTCTGAGCAGTTCTTC. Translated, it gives CASIDVAGGRSEQFF.

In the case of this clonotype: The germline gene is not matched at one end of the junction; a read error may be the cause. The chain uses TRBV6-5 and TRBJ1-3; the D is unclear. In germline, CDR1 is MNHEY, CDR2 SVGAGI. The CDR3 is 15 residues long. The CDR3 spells CASSYDGDSGITIYF. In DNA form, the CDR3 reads TGTGCCAGCAGTTACGATGGAGACTCTGGAATCACCATATATTTT.

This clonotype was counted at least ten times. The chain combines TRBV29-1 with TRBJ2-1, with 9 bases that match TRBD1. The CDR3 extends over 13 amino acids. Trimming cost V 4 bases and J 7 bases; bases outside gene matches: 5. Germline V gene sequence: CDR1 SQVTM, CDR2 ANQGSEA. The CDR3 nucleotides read TGCAGCGTTGGTGACAGGGGGTGGAATGAGCAGTTCTTC. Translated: CSVGDRGWNEQFF.

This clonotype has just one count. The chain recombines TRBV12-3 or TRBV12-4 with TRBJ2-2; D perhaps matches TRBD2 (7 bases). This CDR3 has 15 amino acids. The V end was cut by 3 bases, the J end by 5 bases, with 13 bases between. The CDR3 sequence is CASSLGAGVTGELFF. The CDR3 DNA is TGTGCCAGCAGTTTGGGGGCGGGAGTAACCGGGGAGCTGTTTTTT.

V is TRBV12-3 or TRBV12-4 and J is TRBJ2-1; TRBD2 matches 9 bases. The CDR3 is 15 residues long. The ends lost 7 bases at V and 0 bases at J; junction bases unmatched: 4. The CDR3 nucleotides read TGTGCCAGCAAATATAGCGGGAGCTCCTACAATGAGCAGTTCTTC. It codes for CASKYSGSSYNEQFF.

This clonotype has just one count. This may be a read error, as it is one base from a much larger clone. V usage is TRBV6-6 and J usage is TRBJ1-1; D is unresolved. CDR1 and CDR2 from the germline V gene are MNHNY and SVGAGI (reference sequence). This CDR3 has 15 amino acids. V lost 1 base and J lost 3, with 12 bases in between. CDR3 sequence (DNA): TGTGCCAGCAGTTACTACTCCAATTTCGACACTGAAGCTTTCTTT. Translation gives CASSYYSNFDTEAFF.

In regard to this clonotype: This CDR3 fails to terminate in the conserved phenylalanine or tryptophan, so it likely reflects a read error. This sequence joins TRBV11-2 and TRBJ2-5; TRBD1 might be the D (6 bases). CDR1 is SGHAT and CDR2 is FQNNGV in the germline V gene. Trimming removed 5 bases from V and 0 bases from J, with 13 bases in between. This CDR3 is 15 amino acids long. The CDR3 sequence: CASSQEQGDQETQYV. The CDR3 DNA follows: TGTGCCAGCAGCCAAGAACAGGGTGACCAAGAGACCCAGTACGTC.

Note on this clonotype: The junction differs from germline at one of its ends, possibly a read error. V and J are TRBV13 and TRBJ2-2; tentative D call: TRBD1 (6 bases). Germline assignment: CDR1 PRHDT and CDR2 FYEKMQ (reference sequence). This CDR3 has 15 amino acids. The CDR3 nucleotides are TGTGCCAGCAGCCGACGGGACACTTACACCGAGGAGCTGTTTTTT. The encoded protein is CASSRRDTYTEELFF. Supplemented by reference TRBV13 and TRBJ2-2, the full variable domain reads AAGVIQSPRHLIKEKRETATLKCYPIPRHDTVYWYQQGPGQDPQFLISFYEKMQSDKGSIPDRFSAQQFSDYHSELNMSSLELGDSALYFCASSRRDTYTEELFFGEGSRLTVL.

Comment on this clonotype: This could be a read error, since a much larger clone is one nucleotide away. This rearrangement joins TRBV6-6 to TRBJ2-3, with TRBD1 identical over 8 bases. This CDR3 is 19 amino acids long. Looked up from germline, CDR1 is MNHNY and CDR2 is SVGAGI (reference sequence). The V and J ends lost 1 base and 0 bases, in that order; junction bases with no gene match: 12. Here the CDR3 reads CASSYLGTRGQDSTDTQYF. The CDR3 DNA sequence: TGTGCCAGCAGTTACTTAGGGACAAGGGGACAGGATAGCACAGATACGCAGTATTTT.

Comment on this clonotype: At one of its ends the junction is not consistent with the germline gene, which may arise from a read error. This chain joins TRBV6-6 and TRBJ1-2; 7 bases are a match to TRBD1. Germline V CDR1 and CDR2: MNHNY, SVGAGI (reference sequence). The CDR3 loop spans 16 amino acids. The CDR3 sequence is CANSYTPTGMDYGYTF. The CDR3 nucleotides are TGTGCCAACAGTTACACCCCGACAGGGATGGACTATGGCTACACCTTC.

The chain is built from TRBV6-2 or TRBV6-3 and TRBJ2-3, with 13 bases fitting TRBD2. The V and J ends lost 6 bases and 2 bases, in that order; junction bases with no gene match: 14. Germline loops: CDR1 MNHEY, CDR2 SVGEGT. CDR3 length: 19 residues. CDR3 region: CASSPVPGLAGKDTDTQYF. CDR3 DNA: TGTGCCAGCAGCCCCGTCCCGGGACTAGCGGGAAAAGACACAGATACGCAGTATTTT.